The sequence of this T cell receptor beta chain was determined in a study of glioma-infiltrating T cells after dendritic cell vaccination. Notes on the study in general: Longer survival after dendritic cell vaccination followed higher pretreatment TIL content.

About this clone: Its target is unknown.

TCRdb's table, derived via immunoSEQ multiplex PCR, lists solely in-frame clones and lacks some. The sample has around 73,000 clones, about four fifths seen once. Germline-derived CDR1 and CDR2 are SGHTA and FQGNSA. The CDR3 contains 14 residues. V lost 6 bases, J lost 6 bases, and 5 bases stayed unmatched. This chain connects TRBV7-2 to TRBJ1-6; 7 positions agree with TRBD1. Sample: blood, taken before dendritic cell vaccination. The sequence was obtained from a human donor with glioblastoma. CDR3 protein: CASRLGQANSPLHF. The CDR3 bases are TGTGCCAGCAGACTCGGACAGGCTAATTCACCCCTCCACTTT. The full variable domain, rest sourced from reference TRBV7-2 and TRBJ1-6, is GAGVSQSPSNKVTEKGKDVELRCDPISGHTALYWYRQSLGQGLEFLIYFQGNSAPDKSGLPSDRFSAERTGGSVSTLTIQRTQQEDSAVYLCASRLGQANSPLHFGNGTRLTVT.